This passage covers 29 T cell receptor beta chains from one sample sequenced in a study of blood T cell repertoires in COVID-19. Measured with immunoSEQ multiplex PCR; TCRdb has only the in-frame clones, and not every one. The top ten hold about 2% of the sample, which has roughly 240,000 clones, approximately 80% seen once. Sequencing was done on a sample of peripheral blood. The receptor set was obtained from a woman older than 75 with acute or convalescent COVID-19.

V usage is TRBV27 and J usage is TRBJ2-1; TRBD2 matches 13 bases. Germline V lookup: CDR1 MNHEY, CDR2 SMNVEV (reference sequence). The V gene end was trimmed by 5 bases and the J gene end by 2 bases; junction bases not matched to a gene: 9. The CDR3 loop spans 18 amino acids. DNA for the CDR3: TGTGCCAGCAGTCACCCCAGGACTAGCGGGAGCGCCTACAATGAGCAGTTCTTC. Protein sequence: CASSHPRTSGSAYNEQFF.

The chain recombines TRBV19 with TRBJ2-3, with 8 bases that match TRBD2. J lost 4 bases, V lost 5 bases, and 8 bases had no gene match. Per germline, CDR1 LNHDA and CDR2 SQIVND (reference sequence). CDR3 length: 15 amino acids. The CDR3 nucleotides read TGTGCCAGTAGTTGGAGCGGGAGTCCGGCAGATACGCAGTATTTT. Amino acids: CASSWSGSPADTQYF.

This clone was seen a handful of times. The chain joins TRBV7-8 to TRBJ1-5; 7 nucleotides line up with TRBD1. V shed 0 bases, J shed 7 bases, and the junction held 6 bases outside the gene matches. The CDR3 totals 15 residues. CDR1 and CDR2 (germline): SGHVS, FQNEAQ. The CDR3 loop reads CASSLALTGVQPQHF. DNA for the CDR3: TGTGCCAGCAGCTTAGCGCTTACAGGGGTCCAGCCCCAGCATTTT. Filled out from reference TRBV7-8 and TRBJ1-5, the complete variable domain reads GAGVSQSPRYKVAKRGQDVALRCDPISGHVSLFWYQQALGQGPEFLTYFQNEAQLDKSGLPSDRFFAERPEGSVSTLKIQRTQQEDSAVYLCASSLALTGVQPQHFGDGTRLSIL.

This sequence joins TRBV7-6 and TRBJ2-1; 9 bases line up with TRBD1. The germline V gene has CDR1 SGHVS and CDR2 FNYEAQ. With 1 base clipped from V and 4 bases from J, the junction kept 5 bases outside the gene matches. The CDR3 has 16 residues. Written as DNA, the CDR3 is TGTGCCAGCAGCTTAGTTACAGGGGGCGGATACAATGAGCAGTTCTTC. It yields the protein CASSLVTGGGYNEQFF.

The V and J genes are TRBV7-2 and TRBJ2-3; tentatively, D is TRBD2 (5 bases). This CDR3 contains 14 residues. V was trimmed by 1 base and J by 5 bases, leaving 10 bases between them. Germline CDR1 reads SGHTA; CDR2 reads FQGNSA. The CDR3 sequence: CASSLVRAGDTQYF. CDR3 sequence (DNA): TGTGCCAGCAGCTTAGTACGGGCGGGAGATACGCAGTATTTT.

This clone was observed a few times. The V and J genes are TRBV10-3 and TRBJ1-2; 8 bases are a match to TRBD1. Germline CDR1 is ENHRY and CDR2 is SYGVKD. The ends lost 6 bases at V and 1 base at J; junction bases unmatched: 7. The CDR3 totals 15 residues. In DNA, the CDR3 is TGTGCCATCAGCACAGGGGGGATAATTAACTATGGCTACACCTTC. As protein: CAISTGGIINYGYTF.

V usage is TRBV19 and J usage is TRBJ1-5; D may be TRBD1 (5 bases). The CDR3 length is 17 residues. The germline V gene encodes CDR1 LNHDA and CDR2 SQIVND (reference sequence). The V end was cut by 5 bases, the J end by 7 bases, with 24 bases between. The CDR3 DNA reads TGTGCCAGTAGTTTTCAGGGTTTTACGACGGCAAGCCAGCCCCAGCATTTT. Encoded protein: CASSFQGFTTASQPQHF.

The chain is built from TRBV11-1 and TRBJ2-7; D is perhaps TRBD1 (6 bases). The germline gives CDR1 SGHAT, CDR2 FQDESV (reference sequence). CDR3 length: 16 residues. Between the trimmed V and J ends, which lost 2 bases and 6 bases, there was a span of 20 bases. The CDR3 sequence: CASSLTRGATGIEQYF. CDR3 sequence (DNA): TGTGCCAGCAGCTTAACACGCGGAGCCACAGGGATCGAGCAGTACTTC.

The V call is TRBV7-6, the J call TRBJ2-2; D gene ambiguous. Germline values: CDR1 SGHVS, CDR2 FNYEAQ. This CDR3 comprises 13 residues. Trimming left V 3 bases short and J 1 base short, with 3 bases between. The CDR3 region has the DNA TGTGCCAGCAGCTTTCGGAACACCGGGGAGCTGTTTTTT. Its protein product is CASSFRNTGELFF.

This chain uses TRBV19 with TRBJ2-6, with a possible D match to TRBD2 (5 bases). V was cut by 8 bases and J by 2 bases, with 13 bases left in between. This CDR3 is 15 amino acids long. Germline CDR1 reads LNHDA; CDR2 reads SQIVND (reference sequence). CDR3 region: CASLMTGTGANVLTF. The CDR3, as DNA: TGTGCCAGTCTAATGACGGGGACTGGGGCCAACGTCCTGACTTTC.

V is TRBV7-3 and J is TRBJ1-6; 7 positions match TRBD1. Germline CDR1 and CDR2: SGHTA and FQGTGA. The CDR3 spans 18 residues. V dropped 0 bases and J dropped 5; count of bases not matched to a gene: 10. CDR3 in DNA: TGTGCCAGCAGCTTAACCGGGGACAGAATAACGAATAATTCACCCCTCCACTTT. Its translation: CASSLTGDRITNNSPLHF. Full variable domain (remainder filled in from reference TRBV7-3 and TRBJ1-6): GAGVSQTPSNKVTEKGKYVELRCDPISGHTALYWYRQSLGQGPEFLIYFQGTGAADDSGLPNDRFFAVRPEGSVSTLKIQRTERGDSAVYLCASSLTGDRITNNSPLHFGNGTRLTVT.

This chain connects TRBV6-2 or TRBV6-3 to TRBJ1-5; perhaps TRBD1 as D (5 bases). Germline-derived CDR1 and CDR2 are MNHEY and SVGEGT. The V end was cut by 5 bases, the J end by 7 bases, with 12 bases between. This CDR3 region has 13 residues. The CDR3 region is CASSGQGIQPQHF. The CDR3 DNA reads TGTGCCAGCAGTGGCCAGGGCATCCAGCCCCAGCATTTT.

CDR3: CASSIQTGQLNTEAFF. CDR3 nucleotides: TGCGCCAGCAGCATACAGACGGGACAGCTGAACACTGAAGCTTTCTTT. The chain uses TRBV5-1 and TRBJ1-1; 7 bases align to TRBD1. The germline V gene encodes CDR1 SGHRS and CDR2 YFSETQ. J lost 0 bases, V lost 4 bases, and 9 bases had no gene match. The CDR3 is 16 amino acids.

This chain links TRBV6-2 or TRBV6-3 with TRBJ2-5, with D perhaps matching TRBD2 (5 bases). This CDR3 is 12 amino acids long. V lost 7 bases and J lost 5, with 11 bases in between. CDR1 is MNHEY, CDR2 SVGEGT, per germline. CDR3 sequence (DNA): TGTGCCAGCACCCCCCCGGGGGAGACCCAGTACTTC. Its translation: CASTPPGETQYF.

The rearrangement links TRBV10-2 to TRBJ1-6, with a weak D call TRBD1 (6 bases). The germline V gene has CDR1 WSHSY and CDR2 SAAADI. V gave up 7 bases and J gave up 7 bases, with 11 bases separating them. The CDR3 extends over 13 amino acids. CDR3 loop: CASNQDRNSPLHF. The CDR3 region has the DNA TGCGCCAGCAACCAGGACAGAAATTCACCCCTCCACTTT.

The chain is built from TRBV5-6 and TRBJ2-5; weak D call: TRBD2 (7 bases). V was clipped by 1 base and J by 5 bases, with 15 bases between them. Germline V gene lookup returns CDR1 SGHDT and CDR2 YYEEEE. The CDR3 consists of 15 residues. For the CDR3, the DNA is TGTGCCAGCAGCTTGTTGGGGGGGCGAAAGGAGACCCAGTACTTC. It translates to CASSLLGGRKETQYF. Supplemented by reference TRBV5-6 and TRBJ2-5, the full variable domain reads DAGVTQSPTHLIKTRGQQVTLRCSPKSGHDTVSWYQQALGQGPQFIFQYYEEEERQRGNFPDRFSGHQFPNYSSELNVNALLLGDSALYLCASSLLGGRKETQYFGPGTRLLVL.

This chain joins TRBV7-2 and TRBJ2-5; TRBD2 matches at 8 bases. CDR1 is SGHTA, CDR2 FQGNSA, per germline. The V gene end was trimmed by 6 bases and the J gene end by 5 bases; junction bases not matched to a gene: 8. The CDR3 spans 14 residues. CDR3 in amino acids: CASRNPGGSETQYF. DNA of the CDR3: TGTGCCAGCAGAAACCCGGGAGGGAGCGAGACCCAGTACTTC.

CDR3 sequence reads: CASSLVWTTRTDTQYF. The CDR3 DNA sequence: TGTGCCAGCAGCTTAGTTTGGACTACGCGCACAGATACGCAGTATTTT. The gene calls are TRBV7-2 and TRBJ2-3; D may be TRBD2 (6 bases). The CDR3 runs to 16 residues. With 1 base removed from V and 1 base from J, the gap between germline ends came to 12 bases. In germline, CDR1 is SGHTA, CDR2 FQGNSA.

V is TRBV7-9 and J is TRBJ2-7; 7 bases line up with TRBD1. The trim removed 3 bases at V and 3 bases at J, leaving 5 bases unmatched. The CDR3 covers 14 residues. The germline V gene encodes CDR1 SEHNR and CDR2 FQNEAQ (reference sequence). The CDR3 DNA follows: TGTGCCAGCAGCTTGGGACAGACCTTCTACGAGCAGTACTTC. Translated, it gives CASSLGQTFYEQYF.

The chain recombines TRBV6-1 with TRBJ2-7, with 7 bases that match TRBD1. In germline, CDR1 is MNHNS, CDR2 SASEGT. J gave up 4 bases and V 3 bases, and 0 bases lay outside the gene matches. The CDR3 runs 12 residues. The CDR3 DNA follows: TGTGCCAGCAGTGAGACAGGGTACGAGCAGTACTTC. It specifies CASSETGYEQYF.

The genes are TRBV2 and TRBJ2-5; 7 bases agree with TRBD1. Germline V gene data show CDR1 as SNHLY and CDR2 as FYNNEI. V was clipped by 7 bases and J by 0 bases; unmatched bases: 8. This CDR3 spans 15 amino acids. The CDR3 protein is CASTSGQMYQETQYF. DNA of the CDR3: TGTGCCAGCACTTCGGGACAGATGTACCAAGAGACCCAGTACTTC.

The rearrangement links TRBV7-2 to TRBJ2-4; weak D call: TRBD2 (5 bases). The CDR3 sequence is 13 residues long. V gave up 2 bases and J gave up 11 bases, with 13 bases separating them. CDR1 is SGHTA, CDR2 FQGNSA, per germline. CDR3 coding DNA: TGTGCCAGCAGCTTAATGGGCCGGGATGTTCAGTACTTC. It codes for CASSLMGRDVQYF.

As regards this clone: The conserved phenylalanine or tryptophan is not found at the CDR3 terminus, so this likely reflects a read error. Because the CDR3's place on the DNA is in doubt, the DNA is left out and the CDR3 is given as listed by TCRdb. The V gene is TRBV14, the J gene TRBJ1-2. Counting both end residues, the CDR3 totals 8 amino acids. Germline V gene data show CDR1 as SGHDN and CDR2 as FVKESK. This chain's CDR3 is CARRSGGV.

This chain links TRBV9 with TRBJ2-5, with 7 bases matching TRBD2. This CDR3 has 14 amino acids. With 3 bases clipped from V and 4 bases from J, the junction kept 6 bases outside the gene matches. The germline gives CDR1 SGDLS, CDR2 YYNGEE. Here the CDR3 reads CASSADRGGETQYF. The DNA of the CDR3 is TGTGCCAGCAGCGCGGACCGCGGGGGAGAGACCCAGTACTTC.

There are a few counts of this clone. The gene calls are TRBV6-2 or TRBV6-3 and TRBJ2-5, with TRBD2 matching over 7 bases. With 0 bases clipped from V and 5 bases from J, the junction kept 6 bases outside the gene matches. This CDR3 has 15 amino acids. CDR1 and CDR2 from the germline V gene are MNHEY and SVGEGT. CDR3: CASSYSTGRSETQYF. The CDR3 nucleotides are TGTGCCAGCAGTTACTCAACCGGGAGGTCGGAGACCCAGTACTTC.

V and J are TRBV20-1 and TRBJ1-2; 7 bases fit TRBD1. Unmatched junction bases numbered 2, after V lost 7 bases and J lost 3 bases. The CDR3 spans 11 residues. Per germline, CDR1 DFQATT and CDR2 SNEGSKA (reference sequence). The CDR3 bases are TGCAGTGGCACAGGGGACTATGGCTACACCTTC. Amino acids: CSGTGDYGYTF.

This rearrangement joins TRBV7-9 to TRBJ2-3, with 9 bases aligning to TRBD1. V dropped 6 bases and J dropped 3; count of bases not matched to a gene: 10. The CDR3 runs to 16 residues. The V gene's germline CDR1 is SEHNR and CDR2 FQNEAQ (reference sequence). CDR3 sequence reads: CASSPTGGVSTDTQYF. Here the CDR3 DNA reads TGTGCCAGCAGTCCGACAGGGGGAGTAAGTACAGATACGCAGTATTTT. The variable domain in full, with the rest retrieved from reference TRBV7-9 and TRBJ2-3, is DTGVSQNPRHKITKRGQNVTFRCDPISEHNRLYWYRQTLGQGPEFLTYFQNEAQLEKSRLLSDRFSAERPKGSFSTLEIQRTEQGDSAMYLCASSPTGGVSTDTQYFGPGTRLTVL.

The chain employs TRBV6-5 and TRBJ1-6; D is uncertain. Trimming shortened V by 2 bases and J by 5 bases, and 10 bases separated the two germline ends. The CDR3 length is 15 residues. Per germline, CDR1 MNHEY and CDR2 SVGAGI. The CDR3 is CASSYKQVNNSPLHF. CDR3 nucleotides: TGTGCCAGCAGTTACAAGCAGGTCAATAATTCACCCCTCCACTTT.

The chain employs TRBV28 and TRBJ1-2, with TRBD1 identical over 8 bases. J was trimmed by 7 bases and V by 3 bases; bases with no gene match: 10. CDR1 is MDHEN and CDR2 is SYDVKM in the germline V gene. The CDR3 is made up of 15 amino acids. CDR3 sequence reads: CASSLPGQGRGGYTF. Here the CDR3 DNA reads TGTGCCAGCAGTTTGCCCGGACAGGGCCGGGGTGGCTACACCTTC.